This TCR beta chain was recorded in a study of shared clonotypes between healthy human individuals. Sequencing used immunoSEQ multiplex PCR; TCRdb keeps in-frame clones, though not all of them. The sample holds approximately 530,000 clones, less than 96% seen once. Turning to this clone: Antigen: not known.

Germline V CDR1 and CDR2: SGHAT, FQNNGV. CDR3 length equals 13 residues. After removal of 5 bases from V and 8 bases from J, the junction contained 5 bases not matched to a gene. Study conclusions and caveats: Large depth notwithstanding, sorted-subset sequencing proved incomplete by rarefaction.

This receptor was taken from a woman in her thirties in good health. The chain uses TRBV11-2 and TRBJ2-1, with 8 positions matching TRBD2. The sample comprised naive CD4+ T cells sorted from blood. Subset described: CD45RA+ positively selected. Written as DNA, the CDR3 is TGTGCCAGCAGCCTGGGACTAGACCATGAGCAGTTCTTC. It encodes CASSLGLDHEQFF.